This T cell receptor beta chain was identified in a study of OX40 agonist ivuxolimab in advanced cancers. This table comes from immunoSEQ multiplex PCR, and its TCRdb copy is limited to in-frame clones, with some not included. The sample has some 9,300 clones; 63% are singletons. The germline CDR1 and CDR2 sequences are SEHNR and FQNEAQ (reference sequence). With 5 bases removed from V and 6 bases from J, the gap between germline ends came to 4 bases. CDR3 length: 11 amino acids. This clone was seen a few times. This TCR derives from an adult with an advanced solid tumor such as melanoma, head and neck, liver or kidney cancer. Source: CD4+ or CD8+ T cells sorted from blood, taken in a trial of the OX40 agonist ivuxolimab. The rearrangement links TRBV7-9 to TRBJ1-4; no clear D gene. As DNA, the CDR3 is TGTGCCAGCAGCCTTTATGAAAAACTGTTTTTT. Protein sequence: CASSLYEKLFF.